This record looks at one T cell receptor beta chain sequence and its context. Its specificity is unknown. This specimen belongs to a study of shared clonotypes between healthy human individuals. Study-level findings and limits: Larger estimated richness was generally seen in naive subsets than in memory subsets. All-four-donor shared clonotypes had higher generation probabilities than non-shared clonotypes did.

The authors' processing: Junction-only immunoSEQ sequences carried no quality scores, so filtering differed. Clones were read by immunoSEQ multiplex PCR, and TCRdb kept only the in-frame ones, dropping some. V, J and clone size were drawn from that table, and D and trimming were deduced from the DNA. Here the sample spans about 2 million clones, less than 95% being singletons. In germline, CDR1 is WSHSY, CDR2 SAAADI. Trimming shortened V by 2 bases and J by 0 bases, and 8 bases separated the two germline ends. The CDR3 consists of 15 residues. Terminally differentiated effector memory CD45RA+ cells were excluded by CCR7 positive selection of CD45RO-negative cells.

The sequencing input was naive CD8+ T cells sorted from blood. The rearrangement joins TRBV10-2 to TRBJ2-1; D uncertain. The receptor was derived from a man between 18 and 35 years old in good health. CDR3 region: CASSETANSYNEQFF. The CDR3 DNA reads TGCGCCAGCAGTGAGACGGCCAACTCCTACAATGAGCAGTTCTTC.